Shown below are 15 T cell receptor beta chains from a single sample sequenced in a study of T cells in Graves' hyperthyroidism and ophthalmopathy. The source material, RNA transcripts, was used to amplify TCR beta CDR3 regions. The HTBI primer set was used in a first-round RT-PCR of the TCR CDR3. TCRdb re-called the multiplex PCR reads with MiXCR, one entry per CDR3 protein. The sample includes 450,000 to 700,000 distinct CDR3 sequences, 46% of them seen just once. Material: peripheral blood or thyroid tissue (not recorded which). The receptor source for this set is an adult woman with Graves' disease, either hyperthyroidism or ophthalmopathy (not recorded which).

This clonotype came up many times. The chain carries TRBV5-4 and TRBJ1-2; D gene unclear. Germline assignment: CDR1 SGHNT and CDR2 YYREEE (reference sequence). The CDR3 consists of 13 residues. Trimming shortened V by 5 bases and J by 4 bases, and 12 bases separated the two germline ends. The CDR3 DNA is TGTGCCAGCAGACCAGGACGCAGCTATGGCTACACCTTC. This codes for CASRPGRSYGYTF.

This clonotype was counted between two and nine times. The chain employs TRBV6-4 and TRBJ1-1, with TRBD1 matching over 7 bases. CDR1 and CDR2 (germline): MRHNA, SNTAGT. This CDR3 has 19 amino acids. V trimming: 8 bases; J trimming: 1 base; junction bases outside the gene matches: 22. For the CDR3, the DNA is TGTGCCAGCGGCGGGGGTGGGGAGACAGGGATATCCTCGAACACTGAAGCTTTCTTT. This translates into CASGGGGETGISSNTEAFF.

Of note for this clonotype: One end of the junction fails to match germline, which may point to a read error. The rearrangement links TRBV7-9 to TRBJ1-1, with D uncertain. Germline-derived CDR1 and CDR2 are SEHNR and FQNEAQ (reference sequence). The CDR3 loop spans 14 amino acids. CDR3 DNA sequence: TGCGCCAGCAGCCACACCTCCTTGAACACTGAAGCTTTCTTT. Translation: CASSHTSLNTEAFF. Full variable domain (missing parts from reference TRBV7-9 and TRBJ1-1): DTGVSQNPRHKITKRGQNVTFRCDPISEHNRLYWYRQTLGQGPEFLTYFQNEAQLEKSRLLSDRFSAERPKGSFSTLEIQRTEQGDSAMYLCASSHTSLNTEAFFGQGTRLTVV.

The gene calls are TRBV20-1 and TRBJ2-5; 10 nucleotides match TRBD1. Germline V gives CDR1 DFQATT, CDR2 SNEGSKA (reference sequence). Unmatched junction bases numbered 8, after V lost 6 bases and J lost 1 base. The CDR3 sequence is 15 residues long. The DNA for the CDR3 is TGCAGTGCCAACCGGGACAGGGGAGGCCAAGAGACCCAGTACTTC. Residues: CSANRDRGGQETQYF.

The chain is built from TRBV10-3 and TRBJ1-1, with a possible D match to TRBD1 (6 bases). The germline gives CDR1 ENHRY, CDR2 SYGVKD. The CDR3 has 15 amino acids. The germline V and J ends were trimmed by 3 bases and 4 bases, with 15 bases remaining between them. The CDR3 sequence is CAISDQEGGATEAFF. CDR3 in DNA: TGTGCCATCAGTGACCAAGAGGGGGGGGCCACTGAAGCTTTCTTT.

This clonotype was seen repeatedly, ten times or more. The V and J genes are TRBV7-8 and TRBJ2-6; D is unclear. The ends were cut back, 1 base at V and 2 bases at J, with 15 bases in the middle. The CDR3 extends over 18 amino acids. Germline V CDR1 and CDR2: SGHVS, FQNEAQ. The CDR3 region is CASSLDRVTPPGANVLTF. In DNA form, the CDR3 reads TGTGCCAGCAGCTTAGATAGGGTAACACCCCCTGGGGCCAACGTCCTGACTTTC.

This clonotype was detected a few times. The genes are TRBV18 and TRBJ1-1; no reliable D call. The CDR3 covers 15 residues. Germline lookup yields CDR1 KGHSH and CDR2 LQKENI. V lost 6 bases and J lost 0, with 14 bases in between. The CDR3 is CASSPTGRVNTEAFF. CDR3 in DNA: TGTGCCAGCTCTCCCACCGGGAGGGTGAACACTGAAGCTTTCTTT.

This rearrangement joins TRBV20-1 to TRBJ1-6, with 7 bases lining up with TRBD1. With V trimmed by 6 bases and J by 7 bases, 15 bases remained unmatched. Looked up from germline, CDR1 is DFQATT and CDR2 is SNEGSKA (reference sequence). The CDR3 length is 16 residues. The CDR3: CSAVPWTGTGNSPLHF. CDR3 bases: TGCAGTGCCGTTCCTTGGACAGGAACAGGGAATTCACCCCTCCACTTT.

Of note for this clonotype: Just one base apart from a much larger clone, this may be a read error. The chain joins TRBV20-1 to TRBJ1-4; 9 nucleotides align to TRBD1. Looked up from germline, CDR1 is DFQATT and CDR2 is SNEGSKA (reference sequence). The CDR3 runs to 17 residues. Germline trimming cut 4 bases from V and 8 bases from J; bases unmatched to any gene: 17. The CDR3 here is CSATRFSRDREGEKLFF. The CDR3 nucleotides are TGCAGTGCTACACGATTTTCCCGGGACAGGGAGGGAGAAAAACTGTTTTTT.

This clonotype has a count of ten or more. The chain carries TRBV7-6 and TRBJ1-4; D possibly corresponds to TRBD1 (6 bases). V lost 0 bases, J lost 2 bases, and 10 bases lay in between. The CDR3 runs 16 residues. The germline V gene has CDR1 SGHVS and CDR2 FNYEAQ. CDR3 DNA: TGTGCCAGCAGCTTAGCCCAGGGGTGGACTAATGAAAAACTGTTTTTT. It is translated as CASSLAQGWTNEKLFF.

In this sample, this clonotype turned up many times. The rearrangement links TRBV20-1 to TRBJ1-6; 7 bases fit TRBD1. The CDR3 runs 17 residues. Germline V gene lookup returns CDR1 DFQATT and CDR2 SNEGSKA (reference sequence). V shed 5 bases, J shed 7 bases, and the junction held 17 bases outside the gene matches. CDR3 amino acids: CSAETTGESFRNSPLHF. For the CDR3, the DNA is TGCAGTGCTGAAACAACAGGGGAATCGTTCCGAAATTCACCCCTCCACTTT.

The sample holds many counts of this clonotype. The chain couples TRBV12-3 or TRBV12-4 to TRBJ1-1; 8 bases are a match to TRBD1. The CDR3 loop spans 14 amino acids. V trimming: 6 bases; J trimming: 0 bases; junction bases outside the gene matches: 3. In DNA form, the CDR3 reads TGTGCCAGCAGGGGACAGGCAATGAACACTGAAGCTTTCTTT. Protein sequence: CASRGQAMNTEAFF.

V and J are TRBV7-9 and TRBJ1-6; D is possibly TRBD1 (6 bases). The CDR3 runs 14 residues. Between the trimmed V and J ends, which lost 5 bases and 9 bases, there was a span of 14 bases. Germline CDR1 is SEHNR and CDR2 is FQNEAQ (reference sequence). The CDR3 is CASSPYREASPLHF. The DNA of the CDR3 is TGTGCCAGCAGCCCCTACAGGGAGGCTTCACCCCTCCACTTT.

This clonotype was observed a handful of times. The chain joins TRBV2 to TRBJ2-5; 9 bases are shared with TRBD1. This CDR3 spans 17 amino acids. The V gene end was trimmed by 6 bases and the J gene end by 2 bases; junction bases not matched to a gene: 13. Germline assignment: CDR1 SNHLY and CDR2 FYNNEI. The CDR3 DNA sequence: TGTGCCAGCAGGGACGGGGGACCGGGACAGGGACAAGAGACCCAGTACTTC. As protein: CASRDGGPGQGQETQYF.

This chain connects TRBV29-1 to TRBJ2-1; the D is unclear. This CDR3 has 13 amino acids. The germline CDR1 and CDR2 sequences are SQVTM and ANQGSEA. Trimming left V 3 bases short and J 2 bases short, with 8 bases between. In DNA form, the CDR3 reads TGCAGCGTTGAGGGCGAACCCTACAATGAGCAGTTCTTC. Translation gives CSVEGEPYNEQFF.